The clone carrying this T cell receptor (beta chain) was detected only once. The sample originates from a study of blood T cell repertoires in COVID-19. Study as a whole: Spain, Italy and the United States supplied samples that represented acute and convalescent COVID-19. PBMCs, B-cell-depleted T cells, or T cells provided the cDNA or gDNA that made up the material.

Germline-derived CDR1 and CDR2 are ENHRY and SYGVKD. J was trimmed by 0 bases and V by 2 bases; bases with no gene match: 14. The CDR3 runs 21 residues. In the original processing: The authors estimated nucleated cell counts from reference gene primer amplification. Profiling relied on immunoSEQ multiplex PCR, and the TCRdb table lists in-frame clones only, not all of them. V, J and clone size derive from that table, while D and trimming were established from the DNA sequence. Among more than 75,000 clones listed, 75% to 90% were seen once. The genes are TRBV10-3 and TRBJ2-4; 12 bases agree with TRBD2. Sequences were obtained from peripheral blood. The source is a woman older than 75 with active or convalescent COVID-19. Here the CDR3 reads CAISETLAGGLPNIAKNIQYF. DNA for the CDR3: TGTGCCATCAGTGAGACCCTAGCGGGAGGGCTTCCAAATATAGCCAAAAACATTCAGTACTTC.